Detailed here is one T cell receptor beta chain. Antigen: not known. The CDR3 has 13 residues. From germline, CDR1 is MDHEN and CDR2 SYDVKM. Unmatched junction bases numbered 4, after V lost 6 bases and J lost 8 bases. The method was immunoSEQ multiplex PCR; TCRdb's version includes in-frame clones alone and lacks a portion of them. In the table there are 110,000 to 150,000 clones, 94% of which are singletons. The donors were members of the approximately 130-subject validation cohort (separate from the approximately 670-subject first cohort). The data derive from a study of cytomegalovirus exposure and HLA in healthy donors. Study details: Later analysis reported that the roughly 120 validation repertoires shared the platform of the 600 to 750 first-cohort repertoires.

Notes on the study in general: Researchers catalogued over 150 TCR beta chains as cytomegalovirus-associated. Subsequent analysis of the 100 to 150 validation repertoires found a tendency for first-cohort TCR clusters to co-occur.

This sequence was found in a man in his late teens or twenties in good health and CMV-seropositive. Source material: PBMCs. The genes are TRBV28 and TRBJ2-1; 10 nucleotides align to TRBD1. CDR3 sequence (DNA): TGTGCCAGCAGCCTAGACAGGGGGCATGAGCAGTTCTTC. This gives the protein CASSLDRGHEQFF.